Below, 7 T cell receptor beta chains from the same sample are listed, as sequenced in a study of blood T cell repertoires in COVID-19. The table came from immunoSEQ multiplex PCR; TCRdb's copy has only in-frame clones and leaves some out. The sample includes about 50,000 clones, approximately 84% seen only once; the top ten take approximately 8.8%. The sample consisted of peripheral blood. These receptors were taken from a man between 60 and 75 years old with acute or convalescent COVID-19.

The V gene is TRBV3-1 (or the pseudogene TRBV3-2), the J gene TRBJ2-1; 9 nucleotides line up with TRBD1. Germline V gene sequence: CDR1 LGHDT, CDR2 YNNKEL (reference sequence). This CDR3 spans 16 amino acids. Trimming removed 3 bases from V and 10 bases from J; junction bases left unmatched: 13. CDR3 DNA: TGTGCCAGCAGCCAGAAGCCCGGGACAGGGTGGTTCGAGCAGTTCTTC. It yields the protein CASSQKPGTGWFEQFF.

This rearrangement joins TRBV6-5 to TRBJ2-2, with D tentatively TRBD1 (5 bases). Trimming took off 6 bases at V and 2 bases at J, with 10 bases between the two ends. CDR1 is MNHEY, CDR2 SVGAGI, per germline. The CDR3 is made up of 14 amino acids. Written as DNA, the CDR3 is TGTGCCAGCAGGGACCAGGGTAACACCGGGGAGCTGTTTTTT. Translated, it gives CASRDQGNTGELFF.

J is TRBJ1-1 and V is TRBV9, with D perhaps TRBD1 (6 bases). In germline, CDR1 is SGDLS, CDR2 YYNGEE. V lost 3 bases and J 2 bases, leaving 14 bases between the germline ends. CDR3 length: 15 amino acids. CDR3 nucleotides: TGTGCCAGCAGCGACACCAGGGGTGGAAACACTGAAGCTTTCTTT. Residues: CASSDTRGGNTEAFF.

This sequence joins TRBV7-3 and TRBJ2-1, with 12 bases that match TRBD2. CDR3 size: 15 residues. The V gene end was trimmed by 4 bases and the J gene end by 6 bases; junction bases not matched to a gene: 4. CDR1 is SGHTA and CDR2 is FQGTGA in the germline V gene. The DNA of the CDR3 is TGTGCCAGCAGCTCCCTAGCGGGGGGGCGCAATGAGCAGTTCTTC. Translated, it gives CASSSLAGGRNEQFF.

The chain has TRBV6-5 and TRBJ1-6; D is ambiguous. Germline CDR1 is MNHEY and CDR2 is SVGAGI. V was shortened by 8 bases and J by 7 bases, with 18 bases between the two germline ends. The CDR3 is 15 amino acids. The CDR3 sequence is CASANAAGANSPLHF. CDR3 in DNA: TGTGCCAGCGCGAACGCGGCCGGAGCAAATTCACCCCTCCACTTT.

To note about this clone: The sample carries other DNA sequences with the same CDR3. This chain connects TRBV9 to TRBJ2-7, with 7 bases aligning to TRBD1. With 3 bases clipped from V and 1 base from J, the junction kept 4 bases outside the gene matches. CDR1 SGDLS and CDR2 YYNGEE come from the germline V gene. There are 14 residues in the CDR3. CDR3: CASSAWDSSYEQYF. The DNA of the CDR3 is TGTGCCAGCAGCGCATGGGACAGTTCCTACGAGCAGTACTTC.

The V call is TRBV24-1, the J call TRBJ1-1, with D maybe TRBD1 (6 bases). The CDR3 totals 13 residues. The V end lost 5 bases, the J end lost 4 bases, and 10 bases lay between the germline ends. Looked up from germline, CDR1 is KGHDR and CDR2 is SFDVKD. DNA for the CDR3: TGTGCCACCAGTGCGCAGGGGTTCACTGAAGCTTTCTTT. Amino acids: CATSAQGFTEAFF.